A selection of T cell receptor beta chains follows, all from one sample in a study of T cell responses to AZD1222 COVID-19 vaccine. Data came from immunoSEQ multiplex PCR; TCRdb stores just in-frame clones and leaves some out. Here the sample spans 100,000 to 150,000 clones, under 90% being singletons. This material consisted of peripheral blood, taken on day 0 of AZD1222 vaccination. Receptors were obtained from an adult in good health. CDR3s include the opening cysteine and the closing phenylalanine or tryptophan. D genes are given only for firm matches. A row's size may be missing; if present it is once, few, many or a size class.

>TRBJ2-7|TRBD2|-|TRBV7-3
CASSLGAGATYEQYF
TGTGCCAGCAGCTTAGGAGCGGGGGCGACCTACGAGCAGTACTTC
>TRBJ2-1|-|-|TRBV7-9
CASSLALFYEQFF
TGTGCCAGCAGCTTAGCGCTGTTCTATGAGCAGTTCTTC
>TRBJ2-1|-|-|TRBV6-1
CASSDKAPAYNEQFF
TGTGCCAGCAGTGACAAAGCCCCAGCCTACAATGAGCAGTTCTTC
>TRBJ1-5|TRBD1|-|TRBV11-2
CASSLTGDSNQPQHF
TGTGCCAGCAGCTTAACAGGGGATAGCAATCAGCCCCAGCATTTT
>TRBJ2-3|-|-|TRBV3-1/TRBV3-2
CASSPRTTRGATDTQYF
TGTGCCAGCAGCCCAAGGACTACGAGGGGGGCCACAGATACGCAGTATTTT
>TRBJ2-7|-|-|TRBV12-5
CASGKEVYEQYF
TGTGCTAGTGGCAAGGAAGTCTACGAGCAGTACTTC
>TRBJ2-4|TRBD2|-|TRBV7-9
CASSPRTRSKNIQYF
TGTGCCAGCAGCCCGCGGACTAGATCCAAAAACATTCAGTACTTC
>TRBJ2-5|-|-|TRBV10-1
CASSEDYQETQYF
TGCGCCAGCAGTGAGGACTACCAAGAGACCCAGTACTTC
>TRBJ2-5|-|-|TRBV30
CAWSLHGETQYF
TGTGCCTGGAGTCTACACGGGGAGACCCAGTACTTC
>TRBJ1-3|TRBD1|-|TRBV7-2
CASSPRGGPGNTIYF
TGTGCCAGCAGCCCCAGGGGGGGGCCTGGAAACACCATATATTTT
>TRBJ1-5|-|-|TRBV28
CASSSLTSGQPQHF
TGTGCCAGCAGTTCCTTGACCAGTGGACAGCCCCAGCATTTT
>TRBJ1-1|-|-|TRBV6-5
CASSYSPGNTEAFF
TGTGCCAGCAGTTACTCGCCAGGGAACACTGAAGCTTTCTTT
>TRBJ2-3|-|-|TRBV5-4
CATGGPTRLSTDTQYF
TGTGCCACCGGTGGCCCGACCAGACTAAGCACAGATACGCAGTATTTT
>TRBJ1-1|-|once|TRBV11-2
CASSLGVGRTEAFF
TGTGCCAGCAGCCTCGGGGTCGGGAGAACTGAAGCTTTCTTT
>TRBJ1-1|-|-|TRBV30
CAWEGGRTEAFF
TGTGCCTGGGAAGGGGGGCGGACTGAAGCTTTCTTT
>TRBJ2-7|-|-|TRBV7-2
CASNFGSWGSAYEQYF
TGTGCCAGCAACTTTGGTTCGTGGGGGTCGGCCTACGAGCAGTACTTC
>TRBJ1-1|-|-|TRBV27
CASSRGSAEAFF
TGTGCCAGCAGCCGAGGGTCAGCCGAAGCTTTCTTT
>TRBJ2-3|-|-|TRBV5-1
CASSLPERTSTDTQYF
TGCGCCAGCAGCTTGCCAGAGCGGACTAGCACAGATACGCAGTATTTT
>TRBJ2-1|TRBD2|once|TRBV20-1
CSASLPSGGLRDEQFF
TGCAGTGCTAGTTTGCCTAGCGGGGGGCTCAGGGATGAGCAGTTCTTC
>TRBJ1-4|-|-|TRBV10-3
CAISAKDGGEGEKLFF
TGTGCCATCAGTGCCAAGGACGGAGGAGAAGGGGAAAAACTGTTTTTT
>TRBJ1-3|TRBD1|-|TRBV18
CASSPGQGSGNTIYF
TGTGCCAGCTCACCAGGACAGGGGTCTGGAAACACCATATATTTT
>TRBJ1-1|-|-|TRBV27
CASLTGTEAFF
TGTGCCAGTCTAACAGGGACCGAAGCTTTCTTT
>TRBJ1-2|-|-|TRBV6-5
CASSYSYAAEYGYTF
TGTGCCAGCAGTTACTCGTACGCCGCCGAGTATGGCTACACCTTC
>TRBJ1-6|-|-|TRBV6-5
CASRPSGTGDSPLHF
TGTGCCAGCAGGCCCTCCGGGACCGGGGATTCACCCCTCCACTTT
>TRBJ2-1|-|-|TRBV6-5
CASGEYNEQFF
TGTGCCAGCGGGGAGTACAATGAGCAGTTCTTC
>TRBJ2-1|TRBD1|-|TRBV5-1
CASSSPGTGGNEQFF
TGCGCCAGCAGCTCCCCCGGGACAGGGGGCAATGAGCAGTTCTTC
>TRBJ2-4|TRBD2|-|TRBV5-1
CASSPNLAGGNIQYF
TGCGCCAGCAGCCCCAATCTAGCGGGCGGCAACATTCAGTACTTC
>TRBJ1-1|-|-|TRBV3-1/TRBV3-2
CASSQVGRSIRTEAFF
TGTGCCAGCAGCCAAGTGGGACGGAGTATCAGGACTGAAGCTTTCTTT
>TRBJ1-3|TRBD1|-|TRBV5-6
CASSWTGESGNTIYF
TGTGCCAGCAGCTGGACAGGGGAGTCCGGAAACACCATATATTTT
>TRBJ1-4|-|-|TRBV7-9
CASSLISADEKLFF
TGTGCCAGCAGCTTAATTTCTGCGGATGAAAAACTGTTTTTT
>TRBJ2-2|TRBD2|-|TRBV30
CAHSGTSNTGELFF
TGTGCGCACTCCGGGACTAGTAACACCGGGGAGCTGTTTTTT
>TRBJ1-5|TRBD1|few|TRBV3-1/TRBV3-2
CASSQTGGDNQPQHF
TGTGCCAGCAGCCAAACAGGGGGCGACAATCAGCCCCAGCATTTT
>TRBJ2-1|-|-|TRBV6-5
CASSRGSYNEQFF
TGTGCCAGCAGTAGGGGGTCCTACAATGAGCAGTTCTTC
>TRBJ2-2|-|-|TRBV10-1
CASRSDTESGELFF
TGCGCCAGCAGATCTGACACCGAGTCCGGGGAGCTGTTTTTT
>TRBJ2-7|-|-|TRBV10-2
CASSVAGRYEQYF
TGCGCCAGCAGTGTGGCGGGCCGCTACGAGCAGTACTTC
>TRBJ2-2|TRBD2|-|TRBV18
CASSPSSGGFTGELFF
TGTGCCAGCTCACCAAGCAGCGGGGGTTTCACCGGGGAGCTGTTTTTT
>TRBJ1-2|TRBD1|-|TRBV2
CASNPGQGSYGYTF
TGTGCCAGCAACCCTGGACAGGGGAGTTATGGCTACACCTTC
>TRBJ1-5|TRBD1|-|TRBV2
CASMRGQGGQPQHF
TGTGCCAGCATGCGGGGACAGGGTGGTCAGCCCCAGCATTTT
>TRBJ1-3|-|-|TRBV16
CASSEHTLSGNTIYF
TGTGCCAGCAGCGAACATACGCTCTCTGGAAACACCATATATTTT
>TRBJ1-1|-|-|TRBV4-2
CASSQAGSLGAFF
TGTGCCAGCAGCCAAGCCGGCTCGCTGGGAGCTTTCTTT
>TRBJ1-2|-|-|TRBV15
CATSRGKDYGYTF
TGTGCCACCAGCAGAGGGAAAGACTATGGCTACACCTTC
>TRBJ1-4|-|-|TRBV18
CASSLRSLGEKLFF
TGTGCCAGCTCACTCCGGAGTTTAGGGGAAAAACTGTTTTTT
>TRBJ1-2|-|-|TRBV13
CASSLTQNYGYTF
TGTGCCAGCAGCTTAACACAGAACTATGGCTACACCTTC
>TRBJ1-1|-|-|TRBV5-1
CASSFWQGRTEAFF
TGCGCCAGCAGCTTCTGGCAGGGAAGAACTGAAGCTTTCTTT
>TRBJ1-2|TRBD1|-|TRBV9
CASSRGTGRSGYTF
TGTGCCAGCAGCAGAGGGACAGGGCGAAGTGGCTACACCTTC
>TRBJ1-2|TRBD1|-|TRBV6-5
CASRAGQSYYGYTF
TGTGCCAGCAGGGCGGGACAGAGCTACTATGGCTACACCTTC
>TRBJ2-1|-|-|TRBV14
CASSQVLSSYNEQFF
TGTGCCAGCAGCCAAGTCCTTAGCTCCTACAATGAGCAGTTCTTC
>TRBJ1-5|-|-|TRBV6-4
CASSVGVNQPQHF
TGTGCCAGCAGCGTCGGGGTTAATCAGCCCCAGCATTTT
>TRBJ1-1|-|-|TRBV18
CASSPPVNTEAFF
TGTGCCAGCTCACCACCGGTGAACACTGAAGCTTTCTTT
>TRBJ1-2|TRBD1|once|TRBV20-1
CSAPGTGGYTF
TGCAGTGCGCCCGGGACAGGGGGCTACACCTTC
>TRBJ1-1|TRBD1|-|TRBV3-1/TRBV3-2
CASSPSSGGTEAFF
TGTGCCAGCAGCCCTAGTTCAGGGGGCACTGAAGCTTTCTTT
>TRBJ1-1|-|-|TRBV6-5
CASSYSGAGNTEAFF
TGTGCCAGCAGTTACTCGGGAGCAGGGAACACTGAAGCTTTCTTT
>TRBJ1-5|-|-|TRBV19
CASSIREYGVQPQHF
TGTGCCAGTAGTATACGCGAGTACGGGGTTCAGCCCCAGCATTTT